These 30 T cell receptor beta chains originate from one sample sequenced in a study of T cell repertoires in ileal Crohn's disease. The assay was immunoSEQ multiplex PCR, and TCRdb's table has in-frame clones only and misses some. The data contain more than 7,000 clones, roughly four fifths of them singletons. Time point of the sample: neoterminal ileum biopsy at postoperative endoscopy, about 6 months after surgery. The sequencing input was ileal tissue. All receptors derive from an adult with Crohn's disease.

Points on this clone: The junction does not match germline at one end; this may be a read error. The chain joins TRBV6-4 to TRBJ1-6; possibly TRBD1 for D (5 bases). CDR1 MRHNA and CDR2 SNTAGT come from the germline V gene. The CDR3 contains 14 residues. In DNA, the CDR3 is TGTGCCAGCAGTGAGAGGCCGGACAATTCCCCCCTCCACTTT. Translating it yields CASSERPDNSPLHF.

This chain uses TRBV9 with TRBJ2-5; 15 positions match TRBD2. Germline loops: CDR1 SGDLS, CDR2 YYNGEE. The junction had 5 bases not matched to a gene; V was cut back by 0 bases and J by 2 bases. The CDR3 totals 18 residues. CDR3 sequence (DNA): TGTGCCAGCAGCGTAGGGACTAGCGGGGGGGCCGGGCAAGAGACCCAGTACTTC. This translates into CASSVGTSGGAGQETQYF.

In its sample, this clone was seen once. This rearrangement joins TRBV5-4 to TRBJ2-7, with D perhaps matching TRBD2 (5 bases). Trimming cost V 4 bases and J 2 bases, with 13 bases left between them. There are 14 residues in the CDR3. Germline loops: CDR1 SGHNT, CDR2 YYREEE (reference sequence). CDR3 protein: CASSPGKRTYEQYF. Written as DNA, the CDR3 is TGTGCCAGCAGCCCGGGAAAGCGTACCTACGAGCAGTACTTC. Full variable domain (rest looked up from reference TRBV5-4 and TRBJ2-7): ETGVTQSPTHLIKTRGQQVTLRCSSQSGHNTVSWYQQALGQGPQFIFQYYREEENGRGNFPPRFSGLQFPNYSSELNVNALELDDSALYLCASSPGKRTYEQYFGPGTRLTVT.

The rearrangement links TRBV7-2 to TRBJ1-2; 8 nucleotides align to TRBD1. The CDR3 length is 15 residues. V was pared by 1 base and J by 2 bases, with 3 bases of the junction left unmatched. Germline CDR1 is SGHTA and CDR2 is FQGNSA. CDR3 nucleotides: TGTGCCAGCAGCTTAGTTTACAGGGGGAACTATGGCTACACCTTC. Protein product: CASSLVYRGNYGYTF.

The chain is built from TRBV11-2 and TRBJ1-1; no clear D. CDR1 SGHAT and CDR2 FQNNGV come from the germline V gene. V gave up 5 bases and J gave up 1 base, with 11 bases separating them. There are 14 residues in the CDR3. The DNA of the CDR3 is TGTGCCAGCAGCCCGACCACGGGGAACACTGAAGCTTTCTTT. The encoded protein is CASSPTTGNTEAFF. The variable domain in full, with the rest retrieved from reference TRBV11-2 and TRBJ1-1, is EAGVAQSPRYKIIEKRQSVAFWCNPISGHATLYWYQQILGQGPKLLIQFQNNGVVDDSQLPKDRFSAERLKGVDSTLKIQPAKLEDSAVYLCASSPTTGNTEAFFGQGTRLTVV.

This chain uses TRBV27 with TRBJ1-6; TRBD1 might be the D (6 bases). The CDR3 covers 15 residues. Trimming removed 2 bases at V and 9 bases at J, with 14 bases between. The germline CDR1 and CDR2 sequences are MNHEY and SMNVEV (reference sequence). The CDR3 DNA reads TGTGCCAGCAGTTTACGGGGGGAGACAGGTTCACCCCTCCACTTT. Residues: CASSLRGETGSPLHF.

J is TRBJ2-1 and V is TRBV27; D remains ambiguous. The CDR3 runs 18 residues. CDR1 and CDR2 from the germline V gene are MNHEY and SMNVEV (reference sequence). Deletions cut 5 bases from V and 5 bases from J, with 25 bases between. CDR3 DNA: TGTGCCAGCAGTCCTCGACTCACAAAACCCCGGTCGCACAATGAGCAGTTCTTC. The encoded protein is CASSPRLTKPRSHNEQFF.

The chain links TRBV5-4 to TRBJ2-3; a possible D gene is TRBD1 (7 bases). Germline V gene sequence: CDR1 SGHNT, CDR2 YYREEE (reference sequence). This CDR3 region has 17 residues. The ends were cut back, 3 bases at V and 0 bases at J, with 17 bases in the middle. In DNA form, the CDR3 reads TGTGCCAGCAGCTCGACCCAGGGGGGTCAAAGCACAGATACGCAGTATTTT. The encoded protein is CASSSTQGGQSTDTQYF.

The chain's CDR3 is CASSYRDNYEQYF. CDR3 nucleotides: TGTGCCAGCAGTTACCGAGACAACTACGAGCAGTACTTC. The chain recombines TRBV6-5 with TRBJ2-7; D not resolved. CDR1 is MNHEY and CDR2 is SVGAGI in the germline V gene. V gave up 2 bases and J gave up 3 bases, with 8 bases separating them. This CDR3 is built from 13 residues.

The CDR3 nucleotides are TGTGCCAGCAGTTCGCCTATAAACACCATATATTTT. Its protein product is CASSSPINTIYF. The chain is built from TRBV28 and TRBJ1-3; D gene ambiguous. Germline V gives CDR1 MDHEN, CDR2 SYDVKM. CDR3 size: 12 residues. The V end lost 4 bases, the J end lost 6 bases, and 7 bases lay between the germline ends.

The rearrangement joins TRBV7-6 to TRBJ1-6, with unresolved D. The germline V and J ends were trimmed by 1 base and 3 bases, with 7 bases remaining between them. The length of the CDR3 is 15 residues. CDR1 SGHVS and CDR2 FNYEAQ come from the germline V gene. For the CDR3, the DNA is TGTGCCAGCAGCTTAGGAGAGAGCTATAATTCACCCCTCCACTTT. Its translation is CASSLGESYNSPLHF.

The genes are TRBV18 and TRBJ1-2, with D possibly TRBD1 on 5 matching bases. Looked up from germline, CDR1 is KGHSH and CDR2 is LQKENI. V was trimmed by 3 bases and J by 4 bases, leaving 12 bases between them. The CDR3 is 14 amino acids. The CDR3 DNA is TGTGCCAGCTCACCCTCCAGGGATGGCTATGGCTACACCTTC. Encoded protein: CASSPSRDGYGYTF.

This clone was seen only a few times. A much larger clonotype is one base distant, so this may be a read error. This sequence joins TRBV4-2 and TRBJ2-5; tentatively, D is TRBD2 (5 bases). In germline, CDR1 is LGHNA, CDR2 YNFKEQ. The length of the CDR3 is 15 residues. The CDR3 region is CASSQDPAGPTPYNF. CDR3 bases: TGTGCCAGCAGCCAAGATCCTGCGGGTCCCACTCCCTATAACTTC.

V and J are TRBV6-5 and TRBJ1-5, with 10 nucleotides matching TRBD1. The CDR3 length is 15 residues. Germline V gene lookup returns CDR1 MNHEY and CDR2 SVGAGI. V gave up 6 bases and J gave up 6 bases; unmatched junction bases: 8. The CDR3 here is CASRPGTGESQPQHF. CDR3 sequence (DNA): TGTGCCAGCAGGCCCGGGACAGGGGAATCTCAGCCCCAGCATTTT.

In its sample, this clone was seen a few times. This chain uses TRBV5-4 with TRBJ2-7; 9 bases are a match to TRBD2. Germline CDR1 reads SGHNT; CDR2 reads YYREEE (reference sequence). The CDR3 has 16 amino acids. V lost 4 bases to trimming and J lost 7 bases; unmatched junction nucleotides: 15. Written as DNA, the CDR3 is TGTGCCAGCAGCGTCGGCGGGGGGGCCCTCTGGAGGGAGCAGTACTTC. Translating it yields CASSVGGGALWREQYF.

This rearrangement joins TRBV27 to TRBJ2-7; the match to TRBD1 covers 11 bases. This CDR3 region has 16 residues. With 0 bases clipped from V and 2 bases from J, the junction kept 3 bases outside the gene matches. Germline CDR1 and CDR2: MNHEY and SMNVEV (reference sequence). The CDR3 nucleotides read TGTGCCAGCAGTTTATCGGGACAGGGGGGGACCTACGAGCAGTACTTC. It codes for CASSLSGQGGTYEQYF.

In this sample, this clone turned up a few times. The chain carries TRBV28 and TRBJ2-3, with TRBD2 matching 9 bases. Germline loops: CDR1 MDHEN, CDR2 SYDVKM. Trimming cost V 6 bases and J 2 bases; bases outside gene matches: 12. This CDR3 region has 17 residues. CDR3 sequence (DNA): TGTGCCAGCAGCCTCACGGCGAGCGGGGGGTTCACAGATACGCAGTATTTT. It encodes CASSLTASGGFTDTQYF. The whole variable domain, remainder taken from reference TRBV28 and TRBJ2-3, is DVKVTQSSRYLVKRTGEKVFLECVQDMDHENMFWYRQDPGLGLRLIYFSYDVKMKEKGDIPEGYSVSREKKERFSLILESASTNQTSMYLCASSLTASGGFTDTQYFGPGTRLTVL.

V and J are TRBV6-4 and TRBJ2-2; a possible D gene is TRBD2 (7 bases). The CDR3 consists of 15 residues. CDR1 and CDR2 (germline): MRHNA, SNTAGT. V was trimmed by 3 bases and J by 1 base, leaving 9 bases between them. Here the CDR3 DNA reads TGTGCCAGCAGTGAGGGGGGGCGGAACACCGGGGAGCTGTTTTTT. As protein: CASSEGGRNTGELFF.

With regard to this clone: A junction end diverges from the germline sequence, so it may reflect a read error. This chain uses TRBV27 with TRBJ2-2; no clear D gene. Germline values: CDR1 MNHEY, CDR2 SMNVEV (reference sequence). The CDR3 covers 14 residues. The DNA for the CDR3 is TGTGCCGGCAGTTTATGGCTAGAAGCCGGGGAGCTGTTTTTT. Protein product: CAGSLWLEAGELFF.

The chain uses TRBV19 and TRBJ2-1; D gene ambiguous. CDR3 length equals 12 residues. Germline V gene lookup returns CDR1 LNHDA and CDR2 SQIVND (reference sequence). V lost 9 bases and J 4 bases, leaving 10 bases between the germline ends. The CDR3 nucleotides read TGTGCCAGCCTGACTCCATACAATGAGCAGTTCTTC. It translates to CASLTPYNEQFF.

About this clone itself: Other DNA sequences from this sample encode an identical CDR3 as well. CDR3 DNA: TGTGCCAGCAGCTTTGGGCGGGGATCCTACAATGAGCAGTTCTTC. Its translation is CASSFGRGSYNEQFF. The chain carries TRBV5-4 and TRBJ2-1; weak D call: TRBD2 (6 bases). The CDR3 has 15 residues. The germline V and J ends were trimmed by 2 bases and 1 base, with 10 bases remaining between them. Germline V gives CDR1 SGHNT, CDR2 YYREEE (reference sequence). Looking up the rest from reference TRBV5-4 and TRBJ2-1 gives the full variable domain: ETGVTQSPTHLIKTRGQQVTLRCSSQSGHNTVSWYQQALGQGPQFIFQYYREEENGRGNFPPRFSGLQFPNYSSELNVNALELDDSALYLCASSFGRGSYNEQFFGPGTRLTVL.

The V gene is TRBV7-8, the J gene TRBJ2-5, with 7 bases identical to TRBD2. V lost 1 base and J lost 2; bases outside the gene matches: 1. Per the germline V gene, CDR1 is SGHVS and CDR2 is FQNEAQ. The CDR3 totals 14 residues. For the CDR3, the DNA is TGTGCCAGCAGCTTAGGGGGAGGGCAAGAGACCCAGTACTTC. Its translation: CASSLGGGQETQYF.

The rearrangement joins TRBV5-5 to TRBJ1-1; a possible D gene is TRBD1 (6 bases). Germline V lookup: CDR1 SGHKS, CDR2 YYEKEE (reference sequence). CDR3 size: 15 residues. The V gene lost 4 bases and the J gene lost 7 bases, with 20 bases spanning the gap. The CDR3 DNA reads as TGTGCCAGCAGCAAAAACCAGGGGTGGGATGGTGAAGCTTTCTTT. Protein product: CASSKNQGWDGEAFF.

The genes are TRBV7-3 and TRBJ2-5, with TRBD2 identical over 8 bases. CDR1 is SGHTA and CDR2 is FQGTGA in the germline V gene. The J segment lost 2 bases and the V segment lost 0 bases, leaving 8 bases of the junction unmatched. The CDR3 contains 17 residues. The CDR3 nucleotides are TGTGCCAGCAGCTTAACGACGGGGGGGCTGGATCAAGAGACCCAGTACTTC. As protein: CASSLTTGGLDQETQYF. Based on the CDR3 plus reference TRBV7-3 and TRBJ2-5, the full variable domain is GAGVSQTPSNKVTEKGKYVELRCDPISGHTALYWYRQSLGQGPEFLIYFQGTGAADDSGLPNDRFFAVRPEGSVSTLKIQRTERGDSAVYLCASSLTTGGLDQETQYFGPGTRLLVL.

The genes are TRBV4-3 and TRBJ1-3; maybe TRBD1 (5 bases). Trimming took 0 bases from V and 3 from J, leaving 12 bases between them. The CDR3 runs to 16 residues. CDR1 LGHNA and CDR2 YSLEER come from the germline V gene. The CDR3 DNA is TGCGCCAGCAGCCAAGAGTCCTGGGGCGGTGGAAACACCATATATTTT. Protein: CASSQESWGGGNTIYF.

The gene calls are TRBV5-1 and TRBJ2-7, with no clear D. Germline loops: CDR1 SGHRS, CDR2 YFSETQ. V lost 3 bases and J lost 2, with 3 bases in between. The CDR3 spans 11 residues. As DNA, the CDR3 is TGCGCCAGCAGCTCAACCTACGAGCAGTACTTC. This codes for CASSSTYEQYF. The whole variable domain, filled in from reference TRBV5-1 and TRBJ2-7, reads KAGVTQTPRYLIKTRGQQVTLSCSPISGHRSVSWYQQTPGQGLQFLFEYFSETQRNKGNFPGRFSGRQFSNSRSEMNVSTLELGDSALYLCASSSTYEQYFGPGTRLTVT.

The DNA for the CDR3 is TGTGCCAGCAGCTTAGCCAGGTTCACCGGGGAGCTGTTTTTT. It specifies CASSLARFTGELFF. This sequence joins TRBV7-9 and TRBJ2-2; no clear D. Deletions cut 0 bases from V and 4 bases from J, with 6 bases between. This CDR3 has 14 amino acids. Germline V gives CDR1 SEHNR, CDR2 FQNEAQ (reference sequence). Supplemented by reference TRBV7-9 and TRBJ2-2, the full variable domain reads DTGVSQNPRHKITKRGQNVTFRCDPISEHNRLYWYRQTLGQGPEFLTYFQNEAQLEKSRLLSDRFSAERPKGSFSTLEIQRTEQGDSAMYLCASSLARFTGELFFGEGSRLTVL.

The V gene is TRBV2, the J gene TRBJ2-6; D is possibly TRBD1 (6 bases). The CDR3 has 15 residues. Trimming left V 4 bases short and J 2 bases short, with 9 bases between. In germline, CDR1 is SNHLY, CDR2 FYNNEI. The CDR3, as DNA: TGTGCCAGCAGTGTAGAGGGGGCTGGGGCCAACGTCCTGACTTTC. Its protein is CASSVEGAGANVLTF.

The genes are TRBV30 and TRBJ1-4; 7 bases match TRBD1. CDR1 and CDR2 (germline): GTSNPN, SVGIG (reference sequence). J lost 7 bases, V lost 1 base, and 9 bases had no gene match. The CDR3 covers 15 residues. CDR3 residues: CAWSGPAQGGEKLFF. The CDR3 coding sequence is TGTGCCTGGAGTGGGCCGGCCCAGGGGGGTGAAAAACTGTTTTTT.

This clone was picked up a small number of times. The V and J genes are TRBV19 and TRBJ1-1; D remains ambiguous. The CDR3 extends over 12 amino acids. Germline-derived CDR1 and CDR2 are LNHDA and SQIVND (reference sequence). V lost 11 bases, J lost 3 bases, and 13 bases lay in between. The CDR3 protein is CASREEHTEAFF. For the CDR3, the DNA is TGTGCCTCACGGGAGGAACACACTGAAGCTTTCTTT.